These 29 T cell receptor beta chains originate from one sample sequenced in a study of beta chain features in type 1 diabetes (dated 2018 in TCRdb). Libraries were built with the immunoSEQ multiplex PCR assay. All of the isolated RNA was reverse transcribed with the High Capacity cDNA Reverse Transcription Kit, so expressed TCRB transcripts were sequenced. Held by TCRdb, this immuneACCESS table contains in-frame sequences only and omits some clones. Under half of the omission traces to an unresolved V gene where checked; the cause of the rest is unknown. The table for this sample lists 200,000 to 300,000 clones; under 70% of them were counted only once. The ten largest clonotypes hold about 0.05% of the sample. Sequencing used naive CD4+ T cells from blood. The sample's cell subset or site label is to be understood as: true naive CD4+ T cells. The receptor source for this set is a man aged 30-40 years in good health.

The J gene is TRBJ2-7, the V gene TRBV30; 8 bases fit TRBD1. Germline V gene lookup returns CDR1 GTSNPN and CDR2 SVGIG (reference sequence). The CDR3 length is 14 residues. V was clipped by 8 bases and J by 0 bases; unmatched bases: 9. DNA of the CDR3: TGTGCCGGCTCAGGGGGCACAAGCTCCTACGAGCAGTACTTC. Its protein is CAGSGGTSSYEQYF.

This clone occurred a few times. The chain links TRBV30 to TRBJ1-1, with D maybe TRBD1 (6 bases). The germline CDR1 and CDR2 sequences are GTSNPN and SVGIG (reference sequence). The V end lost 2 bases, the J end lost 2 bases, and 9 bases lay between the germline ends. The CDR3 covers 13 residues. For the CDR3, the DNA is TGTGCCTGGAGTTACAGGGCCAACACTGAAGCTTTCTTT. It translates to CAWSYRANTEAFF.

The chain joins TRBV29-1 to TRBJ2-5, with TRBD1 matching over 7 bases. The CDR3 has 12 amino acids. Germline loops: CDR1 SQVTM, CDR2 ANQGSEA. Germline trimming cut 6 bases from V and 5 bases from J; bases unmatched to any gene: 6. This chain's CDR3 is CSVADRRETQYF. CDR3 nucleotide sequence: TGCAGCGTAGCGGACAGGCGGGAGACCCAGTACTTC.

The chain employs TRBV25-1 and TRBJ1-2; no clear D gene. V was pared by 2 bases and J by 7 bases, with 11 bases between. This CDR3 region has 13 residues. Germline assignment: CDR1 MGHDK and CDR2 SYGVNS. For the CDR3, the DNA is TGTGCCAGCAGTGAAAGGACGGATACTGGCTACACCTTC. As protein: CASSERTDTGYTF.

Only a few counts were recorded for this clone. This chain links TRBV29-1 with TRBJ2-2; D perhaps matches TRBD2 (5 bases). Germline CDR1 SQVTM, CDR2 ANQGSEA. This CDR3 spans 13 amino acids. Trimming cost V 5 bases and J 3 bases, with 10 bases left between them. This CDR3 reads CSVSGKYTGELFF. The CDR3 DNA reads as TGCAGCGTTTCCGGGAAATACACCGGGGAGCTGTTTTTT.

This rearrangement joins TRBV2 to TRBJ2-7; D not certain. The CDR3 has 14 amino acids. V was pared by 5 bases and J by 0 bases, with 11 bases between. CDR1 is SNHLY, CDR2 FYNNEI, per germline. CDR3 nucleotides: TGTGCCAGCAGTCGGACGGAGAGCTCCTACGAGCAGTACTTC. Protein sequence: CASSRTESSYEQYF.

The chain uses TRBV21-1 and TRBJ2-4; the D call TRBD2 from the table was never checked on the DNA. TRBV21-1 is classified as a pseudogene. The CDR3 spans 15 residues. The CDR3: CASSIEEVAKNIQYF. The CDR3 DNA follows: TGTGCCAGCAGCATCGAGGAGGTAGCCAAAAACATTCAGTACTTC.

The table lists this clone with a few counts. This chain uses TRBV30 with TRBJ2-5; D possibly corresponds to TRBD2 (6 bases). Trimming took off 5 bases at V and 4 bases at J, with 14 bases between the two ends. The CDR3 has 13 amino acids. Germline V gives CDR1 GTSNPN, CDR2 SVGIG (reference sequence). The CDR3 sequence: CAWANLGGETQYF. The DNA of the CDR3 is TGTGCCTGGGCTAACCTGGGAGGAGAGACCCAGTACTTC.

The rearrangement joins TRBV30 to TRBJ1-4; D remains ambiguous. The CDR3 runs to 13 residues. The V gene lost 2 bases and the J gene lost 2 bases, with 6 bases spanning the gap. Germline V lookup: CDR1 GTSNPN, CDR2 SVGIG (reference sequence). CDR3 region: CAWSPGTNEKLFF. The CDR3 bases are TGTGCCTGGAGTCCCGGCACTAATGAAAAACTGTTTTTT.

The chain couples TRBV15 to TRBJ2-1, with 9 bases fitting TRBD1. Germline V CDR1 and CDR2: LNHNV, YYDKDF (reference sequence). Trimming at V came to 0 bases and at J to 7 bases, leaving 4 bases not matched to a gene. CDR3 size: 15 residues. The CDR3 spells CATSREDRGRNEQFF. The CDR3 DNA sequence: TGTGCCACCAGCAGAGAGGACAGGGGAAGGAATGAGCAGTTCTTC. Using reference TRBV15 and TRBJ2-1 for the parts outside the CDR3, the full variable domain is DAMVIQNPRYQVTQFGKPVTLSCSQTLNHNVMYWYQQKSSQAPKLLFHYYDKDFNNEADTPDNFQSRRPNTSFCFLDIRSPGLGDTAMYLCATSREDRGRNEQFFGPGTRLTVL.

The J gene is TRBJ2-7, the V gene TRBV13; D is ambiguous. V was clipped by 2 bases and J by 0 bases, with 8 bases between them. This CDR3 is built from 14 residues. The germline V gene has CDR1 PRHDT and CDR2 FYEKMQ (reference sequence). The CDR3 bases are TGTGCCAGCAGCTTACGGTGGGCCTCCTACGAGCAGTACTTC. It yields the protein CASSLRWASYEQYF. The complete variable domain, with remaining parts taken from reference TRBV13 and TRBJ2-7, reads AAGVIQSPRHLIKEKRETATLKCYPIPRHDTVYWYQQGPGQDPQFLISFYEKMQSDKGSIPDRFSAQQFSDYHSELNMSSLELGDSALYFCASSLRWASYEQYFGPGTRLTVT.

This clone was detected only a few times. The chain uses TRBV7-9 and TRBJ2-7; possible D gene TRBD1, 6 bases. CDR1 and CDR2 (germline): SEHNR, FQNEAQ (reference sequence). The CDR3 is 15 residues long. V was cut by 5 bases and J by 2 bases, with 16 bases left in between. CDR3 nucleotides: TGTGCCAGCAGCGAGCAAGGGACAATCCCCTACGAGCAGTACTTC. Translation: CASSEQGTIPYEQYF.

This rearrangement joins TRBV6-5 to TRBJ2-3; 8 positions match TRBD1. V shed 5 bases, J shed 13 bases, and the junction held 11 bases outside the gene matches. The germline V gene has CDR1 MNHEY and CDR2 SVGAGI. The length of the CDR3 is 13 residues. CDR3 amino acids: CASSGDRSYVKYF. The CDR3 coding sequence is TGTGCCAGCAGTGGGGACAGGAGCTACGTTAAGTATTTT.

This clone showed up just a few times. CDR3 nucleotide sequence: TGCAGCGTTCGGGGACAGGGATTCGATACGCAGTATTTT. It translates to CSVRGQGFDTQYF. The chain recombines TRBV29-1 with TRBJ2-3; 9 bases are a match to TRBD1. This CDR3 comprises 13 residues. V lost 5 bases, J lost 6 bases, and 6 bases stayed unmatched. In germline, CDR1 is SQVTM, CDR2 ANQGSEA.

V is TRBV30 and J is TRBJ1-1; D may be TRBD1 (5 bases). Germline values: CDR1 GTSNPN, CDR2 SVGIG (reference sequence). The CDR3 is made up of 13 amino acids. V lost 4 bases and J 2 bases, leaving 11 bases between the germline ends. CDR3 loop: CAWTRQRNTEAFF. CDR3 nucleotide sequence: TGTGCCTGGACACGACAGAGAAACACTGAAGCTTTCTTT.

This rearrangement joins TRBV5-4 to TRBJ2-2, with TRBD2 matching 8 bases. Germline V gene data show CDR1 as SGHNT and CDR2 as YYREEE (reference sequence). The CDR3 runs to 13 residues. After removal of 3 bases from V and 15 bases from J, the junction contained 10 bases not matched to a gene. The CDR3 region has the DNA TGTGCCAGCAGCTCTCAGACTAGCGAGGAATTGTTTTTT. Translating gives CASSSQTSEELFF.

The chain carries TRBV6-5 and TRBJ2-7; 7 bases line up with TRBD1. The trim removed 4 bases at V and 2 bases at J, leaving 5 bases unmatched. This CDR3 is 14 amino acids long. Germline V CDR1 and CDR2: MNHEY, SVGAGI. Here the CDR3 reads CASSFDRAAYEQYF. As DNA, the CDR3 is TGTGCCAGCAGTTTCGACAGGGCCGCCTACGAGCAGTACTTC.

The rearrangement links TRBV6-1 to TRBJ1-5; the D is unclear. Germline V gene lookup returns CDR1 MNHNS and CDR2 SASEGT. The ends were cut back, 9 bases at V and 9 bases at J, with 6 bases in the middle. The CDR3 contains 9 residues. In nucleotides, the CDR3 is TGTGCCAGTACACGGCCCCAGCATTTT. It yields the protein CASTRPQHF.

CDR3 residues: CASSLDYGGTEAFF. The CDR3 DNA is TGTGCCAGCAGCTTAGATTACGGAGGGACTGAAGCTTTCTTT. This sequence joins TRBV11-2 and TRBJ1-1; no reliable D call. The CDR3 extends over 14 amino acids. Trimming left V 0 bases short and J 5 bases short, with 10 bases between. Germline CDR1 is SGHAT and CDR2 is FQNNGV.

The V and J genes are TRBV25-1 and TRBJ2-5; 7 nucleotides match TRBD2. Germline V gene sequence: CDR1 MGHDK, CDR2 SYGVNS. V was pared by 6 bases and J by 6 bases, with 10 bases of the junction left unmatched. The CDR3 has 14 residues. The CDR3 is CASREAGARKTQYF. As DNA, the CDR3 is TGTGCCAGCAGAGAGGCGGGAGCTAGAAAGACCCAGTACTTC.

The V call is TRBV6-5, the J call TRBJ1-2, with D perhaps matching TRBD1 (6 bases). Trimming took off 3 bases at V and 3 bases at J, with 8 bases between the two ends. The CDR3 is made up of 13 amino acids. Germline V lookup: CDR1 MNHEY, CDR2 SVGAGI. The CDR3 DNA reads TGTGCCAGCAGTTATGGACAGCACTATGGCTACACCTTC. This translates into CASSYGQHYGYTF.

This chain uses TRBV25-1 with TRBJ2-5; possibly TRBD1 for D (6 bases). CDR1 is MGHDK, CDR2 SYGVNS, per germline. The CDR3 is made up of 15 amino acids. V lost 6 bases to trimming and J lost 1 base, with 15 bases between them. The CDR3 nucleotides read TGTGCCAGCAGACCCTACGGACAGCTCCAAGAGACCCAGTACTTC. As protein: CASRPYGQLQETQYF.

This chain uses TRBV13 with TRBJ2-1, with a weak D call TRBD1 (6 bases). Germline CDR1 is PRHDT and CDR2 is FYEKMQ (reference sequence). Trimming shortened V by 0 bases and J by 3 bases, and 9 bases separated the two germline ends. This CDR3 has 15 residues. In nucleotides, the CDR3 is TGTGCCAGCAGCTTAGGGACAGGCCGCTACAATGAGCAGTTCTTC. This gives the protein CASSLGTGRYNEQFF.

This clone came up a few times. The chain uses TRBV25-1 and TRBJ2-7; D could derive from TRBD1 or TRBD2 (5 bases each). The CDR3 extends over 13 amino acids. Germline V CDR1 and CDR2: MGHDK, SYGVNS. Deletions cut 3 bases from V and 6 bases from J, with 12 bases between. The CDR3 bases are TGTGCCAGCAGTGATCGTCAGAGGGGCGAGCAGTACTTC. This sequence encodes CASSDRQRGEQYF.

This rearrangement joins TRBV29-1 to TRBJ1-1; TRBD1 matches at 8 bases. CDR1 SQVTM and CDR2 ANQGSEA come from the germline V gene. The CDR3 loop spans 14 amino acids. The V gene end was trimmed by 4 bases and the J gene end by 2 bases; junction bases not matched to a gene: 6. The CDR3 region is CSVGPGQGNTEAFF. The DNA for the CDR3 is TGCAGCGTTGGCCCAGGACAGGGTAACACTGAAGCTTTCTTT.

This chain uses TRBV15 with TRBJ2-3; 9 bases are a match to TRBD2. Germline V gene lookup returns CDR1 LNHNV and CDR2 YYDKDF (reference sequence). Trimming at V came to 4 bases and at J to 2 bases, leaving 7 bases not matched to a gene. The CDR3 is 16 amino acids. CDR3 residues: CATSTIAGELTDTQYF. The CDR3 region has the DNA TGTGCCACCAGCACGATAGCGGGGGAGCTCACAGATACGCAGTATTTT.

The chain couples TRBV29-1 to TRBJ2-7; D not resolved. The CDR3 spans 12 residues. The germline V and J ends were trimmed by 4 bases and 3 bases, with 10 bases remaining between them. CDR1 is SQVTM and CDR2 is ANQGSEA in the germline V gene. The CDR3 bases are TGCAGCGTTGTTTCACGGAGCTACGAGCAGTACTTC. Amino acids: CSVVSRSYEQYF.

The V and J genes are TRBV10-3 and TRBJ1-1, with a weak D call TRBD1 (5 bases). The CDR3 runs 17 residues. In germline, CDR1 is ENHRY, CDR2 SYGVKD. V lost 4 bases and J 1 base, leaving 19 bases between the germline ends. CDR3 in amino acids: CAISALQGAQGNTEAFF. CDR3 DNA: TGTGCCATCAGTGCACTCCAGGGTGCTCAGGGGAACACTGAAGCTTTCTTT.

This chain uses TRBV30 with TRBJ1-5; no reliable D call. Between the trimmed V and J ends, which lost 1 base and 3 bases, there was a span of 10 bases. The CDR3 totals 14 residues. Germline V gene sequence: CDR1 GTSNPN, CDR2 SVGIG (reference sequence). CDR3 DNA: TGTGCCTGGAGTGATGGGCAGTTCAATCAGCCCCAGCATTTT. It translates to CAWSDGQFNQPQHF.